Here is one T cell receptor beta chain with its context. Its target is not known. This sample is part of a study of Tregs in tolerant kidney transplant recipients. Trimming removed 0 bases from V and 4 bases from J, with 14 bases in between. CDR3 length: 15 residues. Germline values: CDR1 SGHRS, CDR2 YFSETQ. Method: immunoSEQ multiplex PCR; TCRdb's copy keeps in-frame clones and lacks some. This sample has under 100,000 clones, with 90% to 95% found just once. Thawed PBMCs were FACS-sorted into unstimulated CD4+CD25+CD127- regulatory T cells, CD4+CD25- non-regulatory cells, CD4 and CD8 cells. Study-wide findings and caveats: This study did not directly address biological reproducibility. Expanding Tregs on activated donor B cells appeared to best identify donor-specific TCRbeta clones. The small number of patients limits these findings pending further validation.

The clonotype was recovered from a human donor in good health. The rearrangement uses TRBV5-1 and TRBJ2-7, with D possibly being TRBD1 (6 bases). The sample was CD8+ T cells from blood. For the CDR3, the DNA is TGCGCCAGCAGCTTGGACAGGGTTTCGACTTACGAGCAGTACTTC. This translates into CASSLDRVSTYEQYF.